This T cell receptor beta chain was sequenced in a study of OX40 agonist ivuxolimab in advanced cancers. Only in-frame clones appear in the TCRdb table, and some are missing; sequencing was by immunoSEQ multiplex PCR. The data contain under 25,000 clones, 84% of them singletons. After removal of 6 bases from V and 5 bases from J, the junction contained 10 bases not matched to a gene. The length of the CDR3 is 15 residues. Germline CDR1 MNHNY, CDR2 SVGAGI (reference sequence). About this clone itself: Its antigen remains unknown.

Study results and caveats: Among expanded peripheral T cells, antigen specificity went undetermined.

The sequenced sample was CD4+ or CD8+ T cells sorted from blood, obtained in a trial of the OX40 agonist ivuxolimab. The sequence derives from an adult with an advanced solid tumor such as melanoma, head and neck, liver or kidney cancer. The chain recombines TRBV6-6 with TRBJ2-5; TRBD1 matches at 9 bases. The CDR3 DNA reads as TGTGCCAGCAGAGCCGGACAGGGGTCGGCGGAGACCCAGTACTTC. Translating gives CASRAGQGSAETQYF.